This T cell receptor (beta chain) derives from a study of blood T cell repertoires in COVID-19. Overall study context: PBMCs, B-cell-depleted T cells, or T cells were the source of the cDNA or gDNA that made up the material.

Assignments of participants to cohorts depended upon their own reported clinical history. This clone came up once. TCRdb's table, derived via immunoSEQ multiplex PCR, lists solely in-frame clones and lacks some. The sample holds roughly 200,000 clones, roughly 86% seen once. V lost 4 bases, J lost 3 bases, and 15 bases lay in between. Germline loops: CDR1 SNHLY, CDR2 FYNNEI. The CDR3 is made up of 15 amino acids. The rearrangement uses TRBV2 and TRBJ1-2; D possibly corresponds to TRBD1 (6 bases). The origin of this receptor is a woman in her 30s with acute COVID-19. The sample taken for sequencing was PBMCs or T cells enriched from blood (not recorded which). DNA for the CDR3: TGTGCCAGCAGTGCGATTACAGGGAACGACTATGGCTACACCTTC. Its translation: CASSAITGNDYGYTF.